The sample holds many counts of the clone carrying this T cell receptor beta chain. Antigen: not known. Trimming removed 5 bases at V and 0 bases at J, with 14 bases between. The CDR3 has 17 amino acids. Germline V CDR1 and CDR2: SGHTA, FQGTGA. These data originate in a study of blood T cells in healthy people across ages. A second about 6 to 12 cycle PCR used barcoded and J-beta primers. TCRdb reprocessed the 5' RACE reads with MiXCR, giving one entry per CDR3 protein. The sample has some 640,000 distinct CDR3 sequences, about 30% seen once. Study results and caveats: Expanded clonotype shifts may have been confounded, as the donors had an unknown CMV status. Measured against age, TCR beta diversity per million T cells decreased in a roughly linear manner.

Sequenced sample: blood. The clonotype originates from a woman aged 80 or older in good health. The chain employs TRBV7-3 and TRBJ2-6; the D gene is possibly TRBD1 (6 bases). The CDR3 DNA sequence: TGTGCCAGCAGCCCCGGACAGCGTTACTCTGGGGCCAACGTCCTGACTTTC. Translation gives CASSPGQRYSGANVLTF.